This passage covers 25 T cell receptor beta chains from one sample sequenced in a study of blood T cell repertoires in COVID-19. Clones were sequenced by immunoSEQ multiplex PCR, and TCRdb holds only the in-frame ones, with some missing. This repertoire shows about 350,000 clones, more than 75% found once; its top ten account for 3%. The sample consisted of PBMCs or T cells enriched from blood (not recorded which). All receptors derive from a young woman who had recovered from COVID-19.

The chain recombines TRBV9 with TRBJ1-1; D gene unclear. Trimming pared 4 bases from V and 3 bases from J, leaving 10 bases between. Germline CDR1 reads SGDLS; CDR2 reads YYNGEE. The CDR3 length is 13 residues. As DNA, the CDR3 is TGTGCCAGCAGCCCCGGGGTCCACACTGAAGCTTTCTTT. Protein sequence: CASSPGVHTEAFF. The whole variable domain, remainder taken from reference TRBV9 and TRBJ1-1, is DSGVTQTPKHLITATGQRVTLRCSPRSGDLSVYWYQQSLDQGLQFLIQYYNGEERAKGNILERFSAQQFPDLHSELNLSSLELGDSALYFCASSPGVHTEAFFGQGTRLTVV.

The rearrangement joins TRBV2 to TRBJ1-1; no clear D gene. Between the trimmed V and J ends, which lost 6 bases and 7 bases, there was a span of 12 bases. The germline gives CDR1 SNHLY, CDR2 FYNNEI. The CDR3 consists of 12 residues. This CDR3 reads CASRTSGIEAFF. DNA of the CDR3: TGTGCCAGCAGGACGAGCGGTATTGAAGCTTTCTTT. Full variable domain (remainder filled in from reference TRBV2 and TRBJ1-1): EPEVTQTPSHQVTQMGQEVILRCVPISNHLYFYWYRQILGQKVEFLVSFYNNEISEKSEIFDDQFSVERPDGSNFTLKIRSTKLEDSAMYFCASRTSGIEAFFGQGTRLTVV.

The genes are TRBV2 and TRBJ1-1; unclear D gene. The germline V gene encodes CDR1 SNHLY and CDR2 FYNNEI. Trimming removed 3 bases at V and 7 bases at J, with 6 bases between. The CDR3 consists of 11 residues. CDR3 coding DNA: TGTGCCAGCAGTGATCGAGTTGAAGCTTTCTTT. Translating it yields CASSDRVEAFF.

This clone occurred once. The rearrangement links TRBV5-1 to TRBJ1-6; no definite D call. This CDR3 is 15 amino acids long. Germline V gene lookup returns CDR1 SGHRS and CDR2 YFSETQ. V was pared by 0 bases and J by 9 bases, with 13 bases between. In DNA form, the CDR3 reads TGCGCCAGCAGCTTGGAACCCCCGGGAGGTTCACCCCTCCACTTT. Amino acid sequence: CASSLEPPGGSPLHF. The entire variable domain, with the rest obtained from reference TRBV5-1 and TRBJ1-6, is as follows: KAGVTQTPRYLIKTRGQQVTLSCSPISGHRSVSWYQQTPGQGLQFLFEYFSETQRNKGNFPGRFSGRQFSNSRSEMNVSTLELGDSALYLCASSLEPPGGSPLHFGNGTRLTVT.

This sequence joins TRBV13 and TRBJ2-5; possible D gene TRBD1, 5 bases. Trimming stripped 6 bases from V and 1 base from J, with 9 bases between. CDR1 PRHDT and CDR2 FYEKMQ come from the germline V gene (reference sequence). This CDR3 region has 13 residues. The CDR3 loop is CASSLDTQETQYF. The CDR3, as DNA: TGTGCCAGCAGTTTGGACACCCAAGAGACCCAGTACTTC.

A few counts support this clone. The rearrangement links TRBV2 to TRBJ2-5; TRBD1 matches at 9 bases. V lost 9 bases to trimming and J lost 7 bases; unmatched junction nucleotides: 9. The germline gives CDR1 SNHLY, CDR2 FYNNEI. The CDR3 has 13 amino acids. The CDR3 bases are TGTGCCAGTCTAGGGGACAGGGATGGGACCCAGTACTTC. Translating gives CASLGDRDGTQYF.

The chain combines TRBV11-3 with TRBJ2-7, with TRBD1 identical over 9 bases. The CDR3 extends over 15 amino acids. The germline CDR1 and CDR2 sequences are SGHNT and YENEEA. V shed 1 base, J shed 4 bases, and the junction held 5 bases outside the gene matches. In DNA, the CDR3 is TGTGCCAGCAGCTTAGCCTCGGGACAGGGTTACGAGCAGTACTTC. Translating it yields CASSLASGQGYEQYF. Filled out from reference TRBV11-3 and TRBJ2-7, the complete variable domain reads EAGVVQSPRYKIIEKKQPVAFWCNPISGHNTLYWYLQNLGQGPELLIRYENEEAVDDSQLPKDRFSAERLKGVDSTLKIQPAELGDSAVYLCASSLASGQGYEQYFGPGTRLTVT.

The CDR3 is CAISEGLAGGNTDTQYF. The CDR3 DNA reads TGTGCCATCAGTGAGGGGCTAGCGGGAGGCAACACAGATACGCAGTATTTT. This chain joins TRBV10-3 and TRBJ2-3, with 11 bases fitting TRBD2. V was pared by 2 bases and J by 2 bases, with 6 bases of the junction left unmatched. Germline V gene lookup returns CDR1 ENHRY and CDR2 SYGVKD. This CDR3 spans 17 amino acids.

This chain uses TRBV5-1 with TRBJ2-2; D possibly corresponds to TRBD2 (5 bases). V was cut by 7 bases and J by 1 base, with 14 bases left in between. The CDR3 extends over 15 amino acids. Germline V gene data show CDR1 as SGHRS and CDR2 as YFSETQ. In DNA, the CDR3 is TGCGCCAGCCGTTCCACGGCGGGGAACACCGGGGAGCTGTTTTTT. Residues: CASRSTAGNTGELFF. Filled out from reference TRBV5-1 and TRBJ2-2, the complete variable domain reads KAGVTQTPRYLIKTRGQQVTLSCSPISGHRSVSWYQQTPGQGLQFLFEYFSETQRNKGNFPGRFSGRQFSNSRSEMNVSTLELGDSALYLCASRSTAGNTGELFFGEGSRLTVL.

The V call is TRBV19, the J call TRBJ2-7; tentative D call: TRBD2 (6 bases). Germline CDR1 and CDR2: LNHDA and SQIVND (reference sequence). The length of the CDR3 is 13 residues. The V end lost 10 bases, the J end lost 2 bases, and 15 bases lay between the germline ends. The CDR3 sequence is CATKRADTYEQYF. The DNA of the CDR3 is TGTGCCACCAAGCGGGCGGATACCTACGAGCAGTACTTC.

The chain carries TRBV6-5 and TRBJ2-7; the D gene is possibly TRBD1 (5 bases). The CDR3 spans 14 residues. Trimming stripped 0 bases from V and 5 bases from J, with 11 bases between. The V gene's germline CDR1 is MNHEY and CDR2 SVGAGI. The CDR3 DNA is TGTGCCAGCAGTTACTCCAGGGCCCGGGACGAGCAGTACTTC. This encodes CASSYSRARDEQYF.

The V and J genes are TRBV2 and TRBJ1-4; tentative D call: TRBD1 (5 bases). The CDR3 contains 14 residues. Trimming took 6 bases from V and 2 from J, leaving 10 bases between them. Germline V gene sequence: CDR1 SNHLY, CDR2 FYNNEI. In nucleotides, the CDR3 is TGTGCCAGCAGACAGGTGTCGACTAATGAAAAACTGTTTTTT. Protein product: CASRQVSTNEKLFF.

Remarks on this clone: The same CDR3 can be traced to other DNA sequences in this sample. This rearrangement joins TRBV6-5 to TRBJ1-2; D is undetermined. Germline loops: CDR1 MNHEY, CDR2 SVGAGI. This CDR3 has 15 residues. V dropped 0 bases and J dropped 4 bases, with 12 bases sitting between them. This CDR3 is CASSYSTGGAYGYTF. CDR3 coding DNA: TGTGCCAGCAGTTACTCGACTGGAGGCGCCTATGGCTACACCTTC.

CDR3 bases: TGTGCCAGCAGGAGAACAGGGGAAATCAGGGCCCAGCATTTT. It encodes CASRRTGEIRAQHF. The chain is built from TRBV6-5 and TRBJ1-5, with 7 bases fitting TRBD1. This CDR3 has 14 residues. J was trimmed by 11 bases and V by 6 bases; bases with no gene match: 13. Germline-derived CDR1 and CDR2 are MNHEY and SVGAGI.

The chain's CDR3 is CASSLRVQPQHF. The CDR3 DNA is TGTGCCAGCAGCTTGCGAGTCCAGCCCCAGCATTTT. The V call is TRBV5-8, the J call TRBJ1-5; D call uncertain. The V gene lost 1 base and the J gene lost 7 bases, with 6 bases spanning the gap. This CDR3 is built from 12 residues. From germline, CDR1 is SGHTS and CDR2 YDEGEE. The full variable domain, completed using reference TRBV5-8 and TRBJ1-5, is EAGVTQSPTHLIKTRGQQATLRCSPISGHTSVYWYQQALGLGLQFLLWYDEGEERNRGNFPPRFSGRQFPNYSSELNVNALELEDSALYLCASSLRVQPQHFGDGTRLSIL.

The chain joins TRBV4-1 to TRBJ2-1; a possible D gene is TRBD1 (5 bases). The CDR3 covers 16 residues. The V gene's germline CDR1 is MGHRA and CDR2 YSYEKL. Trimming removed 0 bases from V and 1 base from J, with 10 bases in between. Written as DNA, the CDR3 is TGCGCCAGCAGCCAAGATAGGGGTTTTTCCTACAATGAGCAGTTCTTC. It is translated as CASSQDRGFSYNEQFF.

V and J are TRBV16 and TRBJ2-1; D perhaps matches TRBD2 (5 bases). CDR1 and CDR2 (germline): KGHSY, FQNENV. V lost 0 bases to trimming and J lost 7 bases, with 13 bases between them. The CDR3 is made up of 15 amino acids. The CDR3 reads CASSQSIVGANEQFF. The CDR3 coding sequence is TGTGCCAGCAGCCAATCGATTGTGGGAGCGAATGAGCAGTTCTTC.

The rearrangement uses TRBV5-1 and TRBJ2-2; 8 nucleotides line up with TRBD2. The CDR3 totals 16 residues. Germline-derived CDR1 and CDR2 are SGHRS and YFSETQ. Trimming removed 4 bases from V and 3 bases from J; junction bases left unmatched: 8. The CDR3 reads CASSVNGGEYTGELFF. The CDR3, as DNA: TGCGCCAGCAGCGTGAACGGGGGGGAATACACCGGGGAGCTGTTTTTT.

CDR3 sequence (DNA): TGTGCCAGCAGTTTATCGATGAGGGAGGAGACCCAGTACTTC. Translating it yields CASSLSMREETQYF. The chain is built from TRBV27 and TRBJ2-5, with D possibly matching TRBD2 (5 bases). Germline loops: CDR1 MNHEY, CDR2 SMNVEV (reference sequence). The germline V and J ends were trimmed by 0 bases and 5 bases, with 10 bases remaining between them. This CDR3 has 14 residues.

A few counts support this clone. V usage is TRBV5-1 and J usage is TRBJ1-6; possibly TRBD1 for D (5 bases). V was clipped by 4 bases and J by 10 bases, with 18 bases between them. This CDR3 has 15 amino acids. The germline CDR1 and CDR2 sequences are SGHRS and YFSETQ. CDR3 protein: CASSNSFGGESPLHF. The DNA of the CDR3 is TGCGCCAGCAGCAACTCCTTCGGGGGTGAATCACCCCTCCACTTT.

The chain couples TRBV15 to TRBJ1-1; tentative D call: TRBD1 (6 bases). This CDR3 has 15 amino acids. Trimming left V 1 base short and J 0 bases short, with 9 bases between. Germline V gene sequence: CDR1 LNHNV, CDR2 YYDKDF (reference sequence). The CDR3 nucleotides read TGTGCCACCAGCAGAGCCAGGGGTATGAACACTGAAGCTTTCTTT. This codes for CATSRARGMNTEAFF.

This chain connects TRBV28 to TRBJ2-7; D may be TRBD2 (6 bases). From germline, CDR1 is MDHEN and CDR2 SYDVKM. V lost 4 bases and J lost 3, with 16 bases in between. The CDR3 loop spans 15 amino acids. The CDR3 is CASSSPGLAHYEQYF. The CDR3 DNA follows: TGTGCCAGCAGTTCACCGGGACTCGCTCACTACGAGCAGTACTTC.

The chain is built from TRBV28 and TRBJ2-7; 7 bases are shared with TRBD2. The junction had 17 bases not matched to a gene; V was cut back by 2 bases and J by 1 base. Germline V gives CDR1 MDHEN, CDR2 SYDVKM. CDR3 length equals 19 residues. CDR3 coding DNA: TGTGCCAGCAGTTTAACCGGGCGGGAGTGGGGGAGGGAGTCCTACGAGCAGTACTTC. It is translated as CASSLTGREWGRESYEQYF.

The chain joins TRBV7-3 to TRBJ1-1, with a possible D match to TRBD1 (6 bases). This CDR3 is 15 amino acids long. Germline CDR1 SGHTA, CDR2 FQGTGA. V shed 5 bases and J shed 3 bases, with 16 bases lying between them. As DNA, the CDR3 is TGTGCCAGCAGCCCCAGGGGTTCTCTGGACACTGAAGCTTTCTTT. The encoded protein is CASSPRGSLDTEAFF. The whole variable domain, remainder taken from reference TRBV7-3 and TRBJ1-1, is GAGVSQTPSNKVTEKGKYVELRCDPISGHTALYWYRQSLGQGPEFLIYFQGTGAADDSGLPNDRFFAVRPEGSVSTLKIQRTERGDSAVYLCASSPRGSLDTEAFFGQGTRLTVV.

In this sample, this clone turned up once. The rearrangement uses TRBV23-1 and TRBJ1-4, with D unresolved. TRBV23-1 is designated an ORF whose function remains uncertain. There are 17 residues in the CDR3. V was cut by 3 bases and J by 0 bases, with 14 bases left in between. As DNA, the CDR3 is TGCGCCAGCAGTCATCGAGCAGCGGGGTCAACTAATGAAAAACTGTTTTTT. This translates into CASSHRAAGSTNEKLFF.